This T cell receptor beta chain derives from a study of CD8+CD57+ T cells in acquired aplastic anemia. Study-wide background: CD4+ and CD8+ cells, once sorted, gave DNA averaging approximately 3 ug.

This CDR3 has 14 residues. V gave up 3 bases and J gave up 4 bases, with 11 bases separating them. Germline V gene data show CDR1 as SGHRS and CDR2 as YFSETQ. Study-level points and caveats: Patients and controls were not found to differ significantly in CD8+ Simpson's diversity.

Using genomic DNA as the template, TCR beta VDJ and CDR3 profiling was carried out. TCRdb re-called the reads through MiXCR, storing one row per CDR3 protein. The data show some 150,000 distinct CDR3 sequences, 71% seen once. For sequencing, patients were chosen who had shown expansion of CD8+CD57+ cells by flow cytometry. Each of the patients presented with severe acquired aplastic anemia. By the time of blood sampling, patients had still received no therapy. This clonotype was seen a single time. The target antigen is unknown. The conserved closing phenylalanine or tryptophan is absent in this CDR3, likely reflecting a read error.

The source material was sorted CD4+, CD8+, or CD8+CD57+ T cells (not recorded which) from PBMCs. This clonotype was obtained from a human donor with aplastic anemia. The chain joins TRBV5-1 to TRBJ2-1; perhaps TRBD2 as D (7 bases). CDR3 nucleotide sequence: TGCGCCAGCAGCTCGGGGGGCCTATACAATGAGCAGTTCCTC. Amino acids: CASSSGGLYNEQFL.